Below are 7 T cell receptor beta chains sequenced from a single sample in a study of shared clonotypes between healthy human individuals. Data came from immunoSEQ multiplex PCR; TCRdb stores just in-frame clones and leaves some out. The sample consists of about half a million clones, roughly four fifths of them appearing once. The sample was PBMCs. These receptors came from a woman between 40 and 50 years old in good health. Some clones in this sample may be carry-over from other donors' samples.

The chain is built from TRBV10-2 and TRBJ1-5; possibly TRBD1 for D (5 bases). Trimming cost V 2 bases and J 5 bases, with 7 bases left between them. The germline V gene has CDR1 WSHSY and CDR2 SAAADI. The CDR3 has 13 amino acids. The CDR3 DNA follows: TGCGCCAGCAGTGAGCAAGGGGATCAGCCCCAGCATTTT. Translation: CASSEQGDQPQHF.

The gene calls are TRBV7-9 and TRBJ1-4, with a possible D match to TRBD1 (5 bases). The CDR3 totals 14 residues. CDR1 is SEHNR and CDR2 is FQNEAQ in the germline V gene (reference sequence). V lost 5 bases to trimming and J lost 8 bases, with 15 bases between them. DNA of the CDR3: TGTGCCAGCAGCCCCCCAGGGTCGGGCGAAAAACTGTTTTTT. It codes for CASSPPGSGEKLFF.

Of note for this clone: This likely traces to a read error, being one base from a far larger clone. The J gene is TRBJ2-6, the V gene TRBV4-1, with D uncertain. CDR3 length: 14 residues. The germline V gene has CDR1 MGHRA and CDR2 YSYEKL. The CDR3 here is CAGSQDSGANVLTF. DNA of the CDR3: TGCGCCGGCAGCCAAGATTCTGGGGCCAACGTCCTGACTTTC.

The chain carries TRBV7-9 and TRBJ1-2; D gene uncertain. Trimming cost V 6 bases and J 8 bases, with 13 bases left between them. The CDR3 contains 12 residues. CDR1 and CDR2 (germline): SEHNR, FQNEAQ (reference sequence). CDR3 nucleotides: TGTGCCAGCAGTTCTGAAAGGCTCGGCTACACCTTC. It yields the protein CASSSERLGYTF.

The chain uses TRBV7-9 and TRBJ2-1, with 10 bases matching TRBD2. Trimming cost V 5 bases and J 9 bases; bases outside gene matches: 13. Per germline, CDR1 SEHNR and CDR2 FQNEAQ (reference sequence). The CDR3 totals 16 residues. The CDR3 bases are TGTGCCAGCAGCCCAGCCCCTAGCGGGAGAAAAGGTGAGCAGTTCTTC. Translating it yields CASSPAPSGRKGEQFF.

V is TRBV19 and J is TRBJ1-5; tentatively, D is TRBD1 (5 bases). Germline V gene lookup returns CDR1 LNHDA and CDR2 SQIVND (reference sequence). This CDR3 comprises 14 residues. With 3 bases removed from V and 5 bases from J, the gap between germline ends came to 11 bases. CDR3 sequence (DNA): TGTGCCAGTAGTATCTTACAAGGGGATCAGCCCCAGCATTTT. It yields the protein CASSILQGDQPQHF. The complete variable domain, with remaining parts taken from reference TRBV19 and TRBJ1-5, reads DGGITQSPKYLFRKEGQNVTLSCEQNLNHDAMYWYRQDPGQGLRLIYYSQIVNDFQKGDIAEGYSVSREKKESFPLTVTSAQKNPTAFYLCASSILQGDQPQHFGDGTRLSIL.

The rearrangement joins TRBV30 to TRBJ2-5; 10 bases line up with TRBD2. The CDR3 contains 16 residues. J lost 4 bases, V lost 0 bases, and 8 bases had no gene match. Germline CDR1 GTSNPN, CDR2 SVGIG (reference sequence). The CDR3, as DNA: TGTGCCTGGAGTGTAGGGCTAGCGGGAGTGGTAGAGACCCAGTACTTC. Amino acid sequence: CAWSVGLAGVVETQYF.